This T cell receptor (beta chain) emerged from a study of T cells in Graves' hyperthyroidism and ophthalmopathy (dated by TCRdb to about 2019). With regard to the full study: Peripheral blood samples were taken at initial diagnosis, before any treatment was given. The study also compared thyroid tissue and blood T-cell repertoires from five or six Graves' hyperthyroidism patients. The paper describes TCR Vbeta CDR3 sequencing of 120 to 150 peripheral blood samples, made up of 43 ophthalmopathy patients, roughly 80 hyperthyroidism patients and 17 progressor patients. Once sampling was done, hyperthyroidism patients were given methimazole at a starting dose of 30 mg daily, whereas ophthalmopathy patients were given high-dose intravenous methylprednisolone. Prospective prediction of ophthalmopathy was tested in an independent validation cohort consisting of roughly 19 hyperthyroidism patients and some 16 patients who later progressed to ophthalmopathy. To identify TCR V-J signatures that set the groups apart, the researchers used a discovery cohort of 100 patients, made up of approximately 43 with Graves' ophthalmopathy and about 60 with stable Graves' hyperthyroidism. For training and testing, the approximately 92 patients in the discovery cohort were randomly divided in a 7:3 ratio.

Amplification of TCR beta CDR3 regions was carried out from RNA transcripts. A first-round RT-PCR of the TCR CDR3 used the HTBI primer set with the Qiagen OneStep RT-PCR kit. The libraries were constructed in a second round of multiplex PCR and then size-selected and purified. Paired-end sequencing of the libraries was performed with 100 bp reads on an Illumina HiSeq2000. The original pipeline was this. SOAPnuke was used to process the raw data, throwing out any read that contained adapters or uncalled bases, had a mean Phred below 15, or lacked an exact constant-primer or identifier match. COPE v1.2.5 was used to merge high-quality paired reads, and clonotypes were defined as unique nucleotide sequences. MiTCR v1.1 was used to align clonotypes to the IMGT TRBV, TRBD and TRBJ reference segments. Only V-J combinations with frequency above 0.0001, covering 99% to 99.2% of repertoires, were analysed. A TCS score was defined as the ratio between F50 (clonal expansion) and ExV (chaos), using BLOSUM62-based TCRdist between CDR3 peptides within each V-J. Welch's t-statistics and random forest reduced 500 to 650 V-J features to roughly 13, which were used in a naive Bayes classifier (R e1071). TCRdb trimmed public reads at Q25 via fastp, called clones via MiXCR and kept in-frame beta chains. When rows share a CDR3 protein, they turn into one entry using the most common DNA and genes. Here the V and J calls rest on TCRdb's processing, not on the authors' analysis. Within this sample are around 500,000 distinct CDR3 sequences, with approximately 14% of them counted one time only. Around a sixth of the sample is taken by the ten largest.

A patient counted as having stable Graves' hyperthyroidism if no progression to ophthalmopathy occurred over 18 months of follow-up. Hyperthyroidism patients were aged 18 to 65 years and newly diagnosed, with disease duration of less than 2 months. Any patient with an uncontrolled infection, another autoimmune disease, pregnancy or lactation was excluded. Clinical symptoms, serum thyroxine and TRAb, thyroid ultrasound, and orbital computed tomography formed the basis for the diagnoses. PBMCs were isolated from about 9 ml of fresh peripheral blood by Ficoll-Paque density gradient centrifugation. Trizol reagent was used to extract total RNA, and RNA quality was then checked on an Agilent 2100 Bioanalyzer. Summary of the overall study and its limitations: No statistical method was used to fix the sample size in advance, and group allocation was not hidden from the investigators. Ophthalmopathy was separated from stable hyperthyroidism by a 13 V-J signature model, with over 85% sensitivity and about 81% specificity obtained in cross-validation and 80%/75% obtained in testing. Blood samples also contained most of the expanded thyroid clonotypes (frequency above 0.001), which suggests that blood repertoires may reflect thyroid immune responses. In validation, the model predicted progression to ophthalmopathy a median of approximately 6.6 months before onset, with roughly 68% sensitivity and almost 75% specificity.

The CDR3 contains 15 residues, cysteine and phenylalanine counted. Left in the record is the CDR3 DNA by itself, 45 bases read in frame from the first base. Relative to germline, V is 3 bases shorter and J is 2 bases shorter, with 13 bases between their ends. The germline V gene provides CDR1 KGHSH and CDR2 LQKENI. Details on this clonotype: Its antigen is unknown. Qualities for individual bases were not recorded, and no much larger clone is one base off.

This receptor was identified in a woman younger than 30 with Graves' hyperthyroidism. The chain joins TRBV18 to TRBJ1-1; TRBD1 is a weak D gene call, 5 bases matching. Sample: blood. The DNA reads TGTGCCAGCTCACCCCGGGGCGGGGACAACACTGAAGCTTTCTTT. It translates to CASSPRGGDNTEAFF.